The 27 T cell receptor beta chains below were found in one sample sequenced in a study of OX40 agonist ivuxolimab in advanced cancers. Here immunoSEQ multiplex PCR was the method, and the copy in TCRdb shows in-frame clones only, minus some. Here the sample spans fewer than 80,000 clones, 91% being singletons. This specimen consisted of CD4+ or CD8+ T cells sorted from blood, obtained in a trial of the OX40 agonist ivuxolimab. The source of these receptors is an adult with an advanced solid tumor such as melanoma, head and neck, liver or kidney cancer.

The J gene is TRBJ1-5, the V gene TRBV6-6, with D possibly being TRBD1 (5 bases). Germline CDR1 is MNHNY and CDR2 is SVGAGI (reference sequence). The CDR3 contains 14 residues. Trimming cost V 2 bases and J 4 bases, with 9 bases left between them. The CDR3: CASSYPGTNQPQHF. CDR3 bases: TGTGCCAGCAGTTACCCGGGGACTAATCAGCCCCAGCATTTT.

The V and J genes are TRBV27 and TRBJ1-1; 8 bases fit TRBD1. Germline V gene sequence: CDR1 MNHEY, CDR2 SMNVEV (reference sequence). This CDR3 spans 12 amino acids. Trimming removed 6 bases from V and 3 bases from J; junction bases left unmatched: 0. CDR3 residues: CASRTGDTEAFF. DNA for the CDR3: TGTGCCAGCAGGACAGGGGACACTGAAGCTTTCTTT.

As to this clone: The sample holds other DNA sequences that translate to the same CDR3. The chain has TRBV6-1 and TRBJ2-5; D may be TRBD2 (5 bases). The V end was cut by 7 bases, the J end by 9 bases, with 15 bases between. Germline V gene sequence: CDR1 MNHNS, CDR2 SASEGT. The CDR3 loop spans 12 amino acids. The CDR3 DNA reads as TGTGCCAGCACCGGGAAGCCGGAGGCCCAGTACTTC. Its translation: CASTGKPEAQYF.

This chain joins TRBV28 and TRBJ2-5; D ambiguous. V lost 3 bases, J lost 2 bases, and 7 bases lay in between. The CDR3 covers 13 residues. Germline CDR1 is MDHEN and CDR2 is SYDVKM. The CDR3 region has the DNA TGTGCCAGCAGTTTGGTTGAGCAAGAGACCCAGTACTTC. As protein: CASSLVEQETQYF.

V and J are TRBV28 and TRBJ2-7; D gene unclear. Trimming left V 4 bases short and J 3 bases short, with 10 bases between. Germline-derived CDR1 and CDR2 are MDHEN and SYDVKM. This CDR3 region has 13 residues. The CDR3 region is CASSYRRIYEQYF. In DNA form, the CDR3 reads TGTGCCAGCAGTTATAGGCGTATCTACGAGCAGTACTTC.

The chain combines TRBV4-1 with TRBJ2-1; D gene unclear. This CDR3 has 13 amino acids. V lost 2 bases and J lost 8, with 10 bases in between. The V gene's germline CDR1 is MGHRA and CDR2 YSYEKL. The DNA of the CDR3 is TGCGCCAGCAGCCAACTCCCAAAGGATGAGCAGTTCTTC. Amino acids: CASSQLPKDEQFF.

The chain links TRBV27 to TRBJ1-2; 8 bases are shared with TRBD1. Germline lookup yields CDR1 MNHEY and CDR2 SMNVEV (reference sequence). Trimming took 3 bases from V and 6 from J; bases not matched to a gene: 12. This CDR3 contains 16 residues. In DNA form, the CDR3 reads TGTGCCAGCAGTTTCCGCGGGGGGACAGGACCAAATGGCTACACCTTC. Translated, it gives CASSFRGGTGPNGYTF.

As DNA, the CDR3 is TGTGCCAGCAGTCCGGAGGACGGGGGGCTTCACTCCTACAATGAGCAGTTCTTC. It translates to CASSPEDGGLHSYNEQFF. This rearrangement joins TRBV6-4 to TRBJ2-1, with D perhaps TRBD2 (7 bases). The germline gives CDR1 MRHNA, CDR2 SNTAGT. The CDR3 totals 18 residues. Trimming took 5 bases from V and 0 from J, leaving 20 bases between them.

The CDR3 protein is CASSQEGIQMPDTQYF. The CDR3 coding sequence is TGCGCCAGCAGCCAAGAAGGGATACAGATGCCAGATACGCAGTATTTT. V usage is TRBV4-1 and J usage is TRBJ2-3; D not certain. The V and J ends lost 0 bases and 4 bases respectively, with 14 bases between them. This CDR3 is built from 16 residues. Germline loops: CDR1 MGHRA, CDR2 YSYEKL.

The chain has TRBV7-9 and TRBJ2-1, with 12 bases identical to TRBD2. The CDR3 extends over 14 amino acids. With 4 bases clipped from V and 7 bases from J, the junction kept 2 bases outside the gene matches. Germline CDR1 reads SEHNR; CDR2 reads FQNEAQ (reference sequence). The CDR3 here is CASSWTSGENEQFF. DNA for the CDR3: TGTGCCAGCAGCTGGACTAGCGGGGAAAATGAGCAGTTCTTC.

The chain couples TRBV21-1 to TRBJ2-7; the table gives TRBD1 as D, unverified against the DNA. TRBV21-1 is described as a pseudogene. The CDR3 length is 15 residues. The CDR3 region is CASIERTGRSYEQYF. For the CDR3, the DNA is TGTGCCAGCATCGAGAGGACAGGGAGGTCCTACGAGCAGTACTTC.

The rearrangement joins TRBV7-2 to TRBJ2-5, with D maybe TRBD1 (7 bases). Trimming took 2 bases from V and 7 from J, leaving 26 bases between them. This CDR3 is 18 amino acids long. Germline loops: CDR1 SGHTA, CDR2 FQGNSA. CDR3 bases: TGTGCCAGCAGCTTACCCCCAGAGCGGGCGAGGGGGCGCGGGACCCAGTACTTC. Protein product: CASSLPPERARGRGTQYF.

This rearrangement joins TRBV4-3 to TRBJ2-7; 9 nucleotides agree with TRBD1. The CDR3 consists of 18 residues. The trim removed 0 bases at V and 0 bases at J, leaving 9 bases unmatched. The germline gives CDR1 LGHNA, CDR2 YSLEER. Written as DNA, the CDR3 is TGCGCCAGCAGCCAAGAGGGGGACAGGGTCTCAAGCTCCTACGAGCAGTACTTC. Translated, it gives CASSQEGDRVSSSYEQYF.

V usage is TRBV5-1 and J usage is TRBJ2-7; perhaps D is TRBD1 or TRBD2 (5 bases each). The CDR3 runs 14 residues. Deletions cut 1 base from V and 0 bases from J, with 8 bases between. CDR1 SGHRS and CDR2 YFSETQ come from the germline V gene. CDR3 loop: CASSLWDGSYEQYF. As DNA, the CDR3 is TGCGCCAGCAGCTTGTGGGACGGCTCCTACGAGCAGTACTTC.

This clone showed up just a few times. V gene TRBV19 combines with J gene TRBJ1-1, with a tentative D call TRBD1 (6 bases). The CDR3 consists of 12 residues. Germline CDR1 reads LNHDA; CDR2 reads SQIVND (reference sequence). Trimming took 7 bases from V and 12 from J, leaving 18 bases between them. As DNA, the CDR3 is TGTGCCAGTAACCAGGGGTTGGATAAAACTTTCTTT. Its protein product is CASNQGLDKTFF.

The chain recombines TRBV28 with TRBJ2-7, with D maybe TRBD2 (6 bases). Germline V gene lookup returns CDR1 MDHEN and CDR2 SYDVKM. The CDR3 runs 13 residues. Deletions cut 9 bases from V and 5 bases from J, with 17 bases between. In DNA form, the CDR3 reads TGTGCCAGTAAGGACGGGGGTGGCAACGAGCAGTACTTC. It translates to CASKDGGGNEQYF.

The chain is built from TRBV4-3 and TRBJ2-1, with 8 bases lining up with TRBD2. CDR3 length equals 17 residues. The V segment lost 0 bases and the J segment 2 bases; nucleotides outside the gene matches: 6. Germline CDR1 and CDR2: LGHNA and YSLEER. The CDR3 protein is CASSQEPAGAPYNEQFF. The CDR3 region has the DNA TGCGCCAGCAGCCAAGAACCAGCGGGAGCCCCCTACAATGAGCAGTTCTTC.

The chain links TRBV5-1 to TRBJ2-3; TRBD2 is a possible D gene (5 bases). V was shortened by 2 bases and J by 2 bases, with 9 bases between the two germline ends. Germline-derived CDR1 and CDR2 are SGHRS and YFSETQ. This CDR3 contains 14 residues. CDR3 in amino acids: CASSLADSTDTQYF. The CDR3 region has the DNA TGCGCCAGCAGCTTAGCGGATTCCACAGATACGCAGTATTTT.

V and J are TRBV4-3 and TRBJ2-1; D is unresolved. V was trimmed by 0 bases and J by 5 bases, leaving 14 bases between them. The CDR3 sequence is 16 residues long. The V gene's germline CDR1 is LGHNA and CDR2 YSLEER. CDR3 protein: CASSQEVQKVNNEQFF. CDR3 DNA sequence: TGCGCCAGCAGCCAAGAAGTACAGAAAGTAAACAATGAGCAGTTCTTC.

The chain has TRBV7-9 and TRBJ2-3; D not resolved. The CDR3 is 12 amino acids. Trimming left V 3 bases short and J 5 bases short, with 6 bases between. Germline V gives CDR1 SEHNR, CDR2 FQNEAQ (reference sequence). DNA of the CDR3: TGTGCCAGCAGCTTTTCCGGAGATACGCAGTATTTT. Its translation: CASSFSGDTQYF.

This sequence joins TRBV19 and TRBJ2-2, with D uncertain. The germline V and J ends were trimmed by 8 bases and 6 bases, with 4 bases remaining between them. Looked up from germline, CDR1 is LNHDA and CDR2 is SQIVND (reference sequence). The CDR3 is 10 residues long. The CDR3 DNA sequence: TGTGCCAGTCGGTCCGGGGAGCTGTTTTTT. As protein: CASRSGELFF.

Of note for this clone: Other DNA sequences in this sample translate to the same CDR3. V gene TRBV10-2 combines with J gene TRBJ2-1, with D unclear. The CDR3 extends over 13 amino acids. Trimming took 10 bases from V and 0 from J, leaving 10 bases between them. Looked up from germline, CDR1 is WSHSY and CDR2 is SAAADI. CDR3 amino acids: CATSVSSYNEQFF. The CDR3, as DNA: TGCGCCACCTCAGTGAGCTCCTACAATGAGCAGTTCTTC.

V and J are TRBV28 and TRBJ2-5; TRBD2 aligns across 11 bases. Per germline, CDR1 MDHEN and CDR2 SYDVKM. After removal of 5 bases from V and 0 bases from J, the junction contained 11 bases not matched to a gene. The CDR3 is made up of 18 amino acids. In nucleotides, the CDR3 is TGTGCCAGCAGTGGGACTAGCGGAGGAGCCGCGTACCAAGAGACCCAGTACTTC. Translating it yields CASSGTSGGAAYQETQYF. The whole variable domain, filled in from reference TRBV28 and TRBJ2-5, reads DVKVTQSSRYLVKRTGEKVFLECVQDMDHENMFWYRQDPGLGLRLIYFSYDVKMKEKGDIPEGYSVSREKKERFSLILESASTNQTSMYLCASSGTSGGAAYQETQYFGPGTRLLVL.

The chain employs TRBV27 and TRBJ2-7, with D possibly matching TRBD2 (5 bases). Trimming cost V 5 bases and J 7 bases, with 21 bases left between them. Germline CDR1 MNHEY, CDR2 SMNVEV (reference sequence). This CDR3 spans 15 amino acids. The CDR3, as DNA: TGTGCCAGCAGTCCTTCTGGCGGGTCCTCAAGGGAGCAGTACTTC. Amino acids: CASSPSGGSSREQYF.

V is TRBV10-3 and J is TRBJ2-1; 12 bases agree with TRBD2. CDR1 and CDR2 from the germline V gene are ENHRY and SYGVKD. CDR3 length: 16 residues. V shed 6 bases and J 7 bases; nucleotides not matched to a gene: 10. CDR3 sequence (DNA): TGTGCCATCAGGCCTGAACTAGCGGGAGGAATGAATGAGCAGTTCTTC. This sequence encodes CAIRPELAGGMNEQFF.

The rearrangement joins TRBV9 to TRBJ1-2, with 8 bases lining up with TRBD1. Losses at the gene ends were 2 bases for V and 7 bases for J; bases not matched to a gene: 10. The CDR3 is made up of 15 amino acids. The V gene's germline CDR1 is SGDLS and CDR2 YYNGEE. The CDR3 sequence: CASSVGQGGLGGYTF. The CDR3 nucleotides read TGTGCCAGCAGCGTCGGACAGGGAGGCCTTGGTGGCTACACCTTC.

The genes are TRBV28 and TRBJ2-5; 10 bases match TRBD1. The end of the DNA aligns better with TRBJ2-7, so the J call may be wrong. In germline, CDR1 is MDHEN, CDR2 SYDVKM. CDR3 length: 14 amino acids. DNA for the CDR3: TGTGCCAGCAGATGGGACAGGGGATTCGACGAGCAGTACTTC. Protein sequence: CASRWDRGFDEQYF.